The clone carrying this T cell receptor beta chain appeared a few times. Its antigen is undetermined. Donors showed nominal health when sampled, although they likely had unrecorded immune exposures. This specimen belongs to a study of cytomegalovirus exposure and HLA in healthy donors. Overall study: Early release data held 85 million to 95 million unique TCRs from HLA-typed donors. Study-wide findings and caveats: Among CMV-associated TCR beta chains, most appeared HLA-restricted in a later analysis. Later analysis identified a missense DCLRE1C variant that was linked to TCR beta V- and J-gene trimming.

60 Vbeta and 13 Jbeta primers were used in PCR. Profiling relied on immunoSEQ multiplex PCR, and the TCRdb table lists in-frame clones only, not all of them. In the table there are approximately 170,000 clones, 70% of which are singletons. Sequenced sample: PBMCs. The receptor's source is a young man in good health and CMV-seropositive.

CDR3 sequence reads: CAWSMGQNTEAFF. The CDR3 region has the DNA TGTGCCTGGAGTATGGGACAGAACACTGAAGCTTTCTTT. This chain links TRBV30 with TRBJ1-1; D might be TRBD1 (6 bases). The CDR3 is made up of 13 amino acids. CDR1 is GTSNPN, CDR2 SVGIG, per germline (reference sequence). The germline V and J ends were trimmed by 2 bases and 1 base, with 8 bases remaining between them.